This T cell receptor (beta chain) was captured by sequencing in a study of technical replicates of blood from a few donors. This CDR3 is built from 15 residues. CDR1 is LGHNA, CDR2 YSLEER, per germline. V was cut by 1 base and J by 2 bases, with 9 bases left in between. The table came from immunoSEQ multiplex PCR; TCRdb's copy has only in-frame clones and leaves some out. The sample consists of roughly 76,000 clones, around 94% of them appearing once. Source material: T cells isolated from PBMCs. J is TRBJ2-1 and V is TRBV4-3; D might be TRBD1 (6 bases). This receptor was identified in a human donor in good health. In DNA form, the CDR3 reads TGCGCCAGCAGCCAAGTGGACAGTCCCTACAATGAGCAGTTCTTC. Protein: CASSQVDSPYNEQFF.